Presented here are 20 T cell receptor beta chains from one specimen sequenced in a study of shared clonotypes between healthy human individuals. The data were produced by immunoSEQ multiplex PCR, yet TCRdb's version contains in-frame clones alone and is incomplete. This table holds 1,400,000 or so clones, 98% found once. Sequenced material: naive CD4+ T cells sorted from blood. Sample subset: CD45RA+ positively selected. The receptors originated from a man younger than 40 in good health.

The chain joins TRBV2 to TRBJ1-5; D is uncertain. Trimming removed 8 bases at V and 4 bases at J, with 18 bases between. There are 15 residues in the CDR3. Germline loops: CDR1 SNHLY, CDR2 FYNNEI. DNA of the CDR3: TGTGCCAGCGGACGCGGGAGGGAAGGGAATCAGCCCCAGCATTTT. This gives the protein CASGRGREGNQPQHF.

This chain joins TRBV6-5 and TRBJ2-7; D gene unclear. V lost 0 bases, J lost 5 bases, and 17 bases lay in between. CDR3 length: 16 residues. CDR1 MNHEY and CDR2 SVGAGI come from the germline V gene. Here the CDR3 reads CASSYSKVDLRHEQYF. CDR3 DNA sequence: TGTGCCAGCAGTTACTCGAAAGTCGACCTTAGACACGAGCAGTACTTC.

This rearrangement joins TRBV6-1 to TRBJ2-4; 7 bases agree with TRBD1. The germline V gene has CDR1 MNHNS and CDR2 SASEGT. CDR3 size: 15 residues. V shed 1 base, J shed 9 bases, and the junction held 9 bases outside the gene matches. For the CDR3, the DNA is TGTGCCAGCAGTGAAGGCAGACAGGGACGACCCATTCAGTACTTC. It is translated as CASSEGRQGRPIQYF.

The chain couples TRBV6-1 to TRBJ2-2; the match to TRBD2 covers 12 bases. Germline CDR1 MNHNS, CDR2 SASEGT. Trimming at V came to 1 base and at J to 4 bases, leaving 7 bases not matched to a gene. This CDR3 region has 18 residues. The CDR3 sequence: CASSEVGLAGWFTGELFF. DNA for the CDR3: TGTGCCAGCAGTGAAGTAGGACTAGCGGGATGGTTCACCGGGGAGCTGTTTTTT.

This chain links TRBV7-6 with TRBJ2-1; D might be TRBD2 (6 bases). This CDR3 spans 13 amino acids. In germline, CDR1 is SGHVS, CDR2 FNYEAQ. V lost 1 base, J lost 9 bases, and 10 bases lay in between. CDR3 sequence reads: CASSLGASAEQFF. The CDR3 DNA reads as TGTGCCAGCAGCTTAGGGGCTAGCGCTGAGCAGTTCTTC.

The V gene is TRBV19, the J gene TRBJ2-3; D may match TRBD1 or TRBD2 (5 bases each). The CDR3 has 15 residues. Germline V gene data show CDR1 as LNHDA and CDR2 as SQIVND (reference sequence). The V and J ends lost 3 bases and 2 bases respectively, with 12 bases between them. Here the CDR3 DNA reads TGTGCCAGTAGTATTTTGGGGGAGCCCACAGATACGCAGTATTTT. Translated: CASSILGEPTDTQYF.

V is TRBV5-4 and J is TRBJ2-1, with TRBD1 matching over 7 bases. The CDR3 covers 15 residues. J lost 5 bases, V lost 0 bases, and 5 bases had no gene match. CDR1 SGHNT and CDR2 YYREEE come from the germline V gene (reference sequence). CDR3 amino acids: CASSLDRGSNNEQFF. The CDR3 DNA sequence: TGTGCCAGCAGCTTGGACAGGGGCTCGAACAATGAGCAGTTCTTC.

This clone was seen a single time. This chain connects TRBV5-4 to TRBJ2-1; 9 nucleotides agree with TRBD2. V trimming: 0 bases; J trimming: 6 bases; junction bases outside the gene matches: 7. The CDR3 runs 16 residues. CDR1 is SGHNT and CDR2 is YYREEE in the germline V gene (reference sequence). The DNA for the CDR3 is TGTGCCAGCAGCTTGGGTAGCGGGAGAGCTGCCAATGAGCAGTTCTTC. Translated, it gives CASSLGSGRAANEQFF.

This clone has a single count. V gene TRBV7-6 combines with J gene TRBJ2-2; 9 nucleotides line up with TRBD1. The CDR3 spans 18 residues. In germline, CDR1 is SGHVS, CDR2 FNYEAQ. Trimming took 0 bases from V and 0 from J; bases not matched to a gene: 5. The DNA for the CDR3 is TGTGCCAGCAGCTTAGCCTCAACAGGGGGCGCGAACACCGGGGAGCTGTTTTTT. Protein: CASSLASTGGANTGELFF. Using reference TRBV7-6 and TRBJ2-2 for the parts outside the CDR3, the full variable domain is GAGVSQSPRYKVTKRGQDVALRCDPISGHVSLYWYRQALGQGPEFLTYFNYEAQQDKSGLPNDRFSAERPEGSISTLTIQRTEQRDSAMYRCASSLASTGGANTGELFFGEGSRLTVL.

The chain is built from TRBV14 and TRBJ1-2; D not resolved. This CDR3 contains 14 residues. Trimming took off 4 bases at V and 4 bases at J, with 13 bases between the two ends. Germline V gene sequence: CDR1 SGHDN, CDR2 FVKESK. CDR3 in amino acids: CASSPPGRSYGYTF. The CDR3 DNA follows: TGTGCCAGCAGCCCCCCCGGCAGGAGCTATGGCTACACCTTC.

The chain uses TRBV6-5 and TRBJ2-4; unclear D gene. Germline CDR1 MNHEY, CDR2 SVGAGI. The CDR3 sequence is 15 residues long. V was clipped by 2 bases and J by 0 bases, with 8 bases between them. The CDR3 DNA follows: TGTGCCAGCAGTTACGCCCCGGTAGCCAAAAACATTCAGTACTTC. Its translation: CASSYAPVAKNIQYF.

The rearrangement uses TRBV28 and TRBJ1-2; 7 bases map to TRBD1. Germline V gives CDR1 MDHEN, CDR2 SYDVKM. This CDR3 contains 15 residues. The V and J ends lost 5 bases and 8 bases, in that order; junction bases with no gene match: 14. The CDR3 coding sequence is TGTGCCAGCAGTGCACAGGGGCCTAACGCTTGGGGCTACACCTTC. Translation gives CASSAQGPNAWGYTF.

Comment on this clone: Other DNA sequences within the sample encode an identical CDR3. The chain uses TRBV9 and TRBJ2-2; maybe TRBD1 (6 bases). The CDR3 covers 14 residues. The V gene's germline CDR1 is SGDLS and CDR2 YYNGEE. V lost 1 base and J lost 4, with 8 bases in between. The CDR3 reads CASSVTGSTGELFF. The CDR3 DNA reads TGTGCCAGCAGCGTAACAGGGAGCACCGGGGAGCTGTTTTTT. The complete variable domain, with remaining parts taken from reference TRBV9 and TRBJ2-2, reads DSGVTQTPKHLITATGQRVTLRCSPRSGDLSVYWYQQSLDQGLQFLIQYYNGEERAKGNILERFSAQQFPDLHSELNLSSLELGDSALYFCASSVTGSTGELFFGEGSRLTVL.

The V and J genes are TRBV30 and TRBJ2-7; D is perhaps TRBD1 (7 bases). Germline-derived CDR1 and CDR2 are GTSNPN and SVGIG (reference sequence). There are 14 residues in the CDR3. Trimming left V 5 bases short and J 3 bases short, with 17 bases between. DNA for the CDR3: TGTGCCTGGGAGGGGCCGCAGGGGGGCTACGAGCAGTACTTC. Its protein product is CAWEGPQGGYEQYF.

About this clone itself: Other DNA sequences in the same sample also yield this CDR3. This chain joins TRBV9 and TRBJ2-1, with 9 positions matching TRBD2. V lost 0 bases and J lost 4; bases outside the gene matches: 2. The CDR3 totals 15 residues. CDR1 is SGDLS and CDR2 is YYNGEE in the germline V gene. The CDR3 nucleotides are TGTGCCAGCAGCGTAGAAGGACTAGCGTACAATGAGCAGTTCTTC. As protein: CASSVEGLAYNEQFF.

The chain carries TRBV7-9 and TRBJ1-1, with D unclear. Trimming left V 3 bases short and J 5 bases short, with 13 bases between. Germline values: CDR1 SEHNR, CDR2 FQNEAQ (reference sequence). The CDR3 runs 14 residues. The CDR3 DNA sequence: TGTGCCAGCAGCTTGCACACCTCGCAGACTGAAGCTTTCTTT. Protein sequence: CASSLHTSQTEAFF.

The V gene is TRBV7-9, the J gene TRBJ1-4; 9 bases align to TRBD1. The CDR3 has 15 amino acids. Germline lookup yields CDR1 SEHNR and CDR2 FQNEAQ (reference sequence). J gave up 4 bases and V 1 base, and 1 base lay outside the gene matches. CDR3 bases: TGTGCCAGCAGCTTAGGGGACAGGGATAATGAAAAACTGTTTTTT. Translation gives CASSLGDRDNEKLFF.

The CDR3 DNA is TGTGCCTGGAGCCGCCTCTTGAACGAGCAGTACTTC. This sequence encodes CAWSRLLNEQYF. The chain employs TRBV30 and TRBJ2-7; D is ambiguous. Germline CDR1 GTSNPN, CDR2 SVGIG (reference sequence). The V end was cut by 3 bases, the J end by 5 bases, with 11 bases between. This CDR3 has 12 amino acids.

This rearrangement joins TRBV7-2 to TRBJ2-7; perhaps TRBD2 as D (6 bases). The V gene's germline CDR1 is SGHTA and CDR2 FQGNSA. The CDR3 covers 15 residues. The ends were cut back, 5 bases at V and 4 bases at J, with 18 bases in the middle. Here the CDR3 reads CASSLVPGSAYEQYF. CDR3 bases: TGTGCCAGCAGCCTAGTACCCGGGAGTGCTTACGAGCAGTACTTC. The complete variable domain, with remaining parts taken from reference TRBV7-2 and TRBJ2-7, reads GAGVSQSPSNKVTEKGKDVELRCDPISGHTALYWYRQSLGQGLEFLIYFQGNSAPDKSGLPSDRFSAERTGGSVSTLTIQRTQQEDSAVYLCASSLVPGSAYEQYFGPGTRLTVT.

CDR3 DNA: TGCGCCAGCAGCCAAGACCTTGCGATACCCAGCTCCTACAATGAGCAGTTCTTC. Protein sequence: CASSQDLAIPSSYNEQFF. J is TRBJ2-1 and V is TRBV4-1; D gene uncertain. Deletions cut 0 bases from V and 0 bases from J, with 15 bases between. There are 18 residues in the CDR3. The V gene's germline CDR1 is MGHRA and CDR2 YSYEKL.